The 10 T cell receptor beta chains reported below all come from one sample, sequenced in a study of blood T cell repertoires in COVID-19 (dated by TCRdb to the early 2020s). Receptors were amplified or captured by the immunoSEQ multiplex PCR assay. TCRdb took over this immuneACCESS table, retaining in-frame rearrangements with V and J assigned. Such tables are incomplete; in checked studies, under half of the missing clones stem from an unresolved V gene, and the remainder is unexplained. Across this sample there are under 450,000 clones, with 75% to 90% seen only once. The ten biggest clones cover roughly 5.1% of the sample. Sequenced input: PBMCs or T cells enriched from blood (not recorded which). The receptors come from a woman aged 50 to 65 who had recovered from COVID-19.

This chain links TRBV5-8 with TRBJ1-2; D perhaps matches TRBD1 (5 bases). The CDR3 sequence is 15 residues long. Germline CDR1 and CDR2: SGHTS and YDEGEE. The ends were cut back, 2 bases at V and 7 bases at J, with 18 bases in the middle. CDR3 in DNA: TGTGCCAGCAGCTTTGCCAGGGCCTACTCGGGTGGCTACACCTTC. Protein: CASSFARAYSGGYTF.

The chain links TRBV3-1 (or the pseudogene TRBV3-2) to TRBJ1-6, with 10 bases lining up with TRBD1. V dropped 4 bases and J dropped 6; count of bases not matched to a gene: 27. Germline values: CDR1 LGHDT, CDR2 YNNKEL (reference sequence). CDR3 length: 23 residues. The DNA of the CDR3 is TGTGCCAGCAGCCGAGGATCAACGGGACAGGGGATAGGAAGCAGACCCGTTAATTCACCCCTCCACTTT. Translation gives CASSRGSTGQGIGSRPVNSPLHF.

This rearrangement joins TRBV19 to TRBJ1-2, with a possible D match to TRBD1 (6 bases). CDR1 and CDR2 from the germline V gene are LNHDA and SQIVND (reference sequence). The CDR3 contains 15 residues. V lost 3 bases and J lost 4, with 15 bases in between. CDR3 residues: CASSIVVAGVYGYTF. Written as DNA, the CDR3 is TGTGCCAGTAGTATCGTTGTGGCAGGGGTCTATGGCTACACCTTC.

This chain joins TRBV29-1 and TRBJ2-2; the match to TRBD2 covers 8 bases. CDR1 and CDR2 from the germline V gene are SQVTM and ANQGSEA. The CDR3 loop spans 16 amino acids. The J segment lost 6 bases and the V segment lost 7 bases, leaving 16 bases of the junction unmatched. The CDR3 region has the DNA TGCAGCGCTGCCGGGAGGGCGCCCGGGGGAGCCGGGGAGCTGTTTTTT. Its protein is CSAAGRAPGGAGELFF.

The CDR3 coding sequence is TGTGCCAGCAGCCCCCGAGGTCCCAAGGCTGGAAACACCATATATTTT. This codes for CASSPRGPKAGNTIYF. The chain employs TRBV11-3 and TRBJ1-3, with D unresolved. The CDR3 length is 16 residues. CDR1 and CDR2 (germline): SGHNT, YENEEA. Trimming removed 5 bases at V and 2 bases at J, with 16 bases between.

The genes are TRBV28 and TRBJ1-1, with TRBD1 matching over 9 bases. J gave up 4 bases and V 6 bases, and 3 bases lay outside the gene matches. The germline gives CDR1 MDHEN, CDR2 SYDVKM. The CDR3 is 13 amino acids. The CDR3 DNA reads as TGTGCCAGCAGGATACAGGGGGCCACTGAAGCTTTCTTT. The encoded protein is CASRIQGATEAFF. The full variable domain, with the rest looked up from reference TRBV28 and TRBJ1-1, is DVKVTQSSRYLVKRTGEKVFLECVQDMDHENMFWYRQDPGLGLRLIYFSYDVKMKEKGDIPEGYSVSREKKERFSLILESASTNQTSMYLCASRIQGATEAFFGQGTRLTVV.

A single count supports this clone. The chain joins TRBV15 to TRBJ2-2; possible D gene TRBD2, 8 bases. The CDR3 runs 15 residues. Trimming removed 9 bases from V and 5 bases from J, with 19 bases in between. Germline V lookup: CDR1 LNHNV, CDR2 YYDKDF (reference sequence). The CDR3 DNA reads TGTGCCACGAATTTAGCGGGACAGAGGACCGGGGAGCTGTTTTTT. Protein sequence: CATNLAGQRTGELFF. Variable domain in full (rest from reference TRBV15 and TRBJ2-2): DAMVIQNPRYQVTQFGKPVTLSCSQTLNHNVMYWYQQKSSQAPKLLFHYYDKDFNNEADTPDNFQSRRPNTSFCFLDIRSPGLGDTAMYLCATNLAGQRTGELFFGEGSRLTVL.

J is TRBJ1-2 and V is TRBV11-2; 8 bases line up with TRBD1. CDR3 length equals 11 residues. The V gene's germline CDR1 is SGHAT and CDR2 FQNNGV. V shed 6 bases and J 11 bases; nucleotides not matched to a gene: 5. The DNA of the CDR3 is TGTGCCAGCAGTCAGGGGGCGGGATACACCTTC. Residues: CASSQGAGYTF. Together with reference TRBV11-2 and TRBJ1-2, the CDR3 gives the full variable domain: EAGVAQSPRYKIIEKRQSVAFWCNPISGHATLYWYQQILGQGPKLLIQFQNNGVVDDSQLPKDRFSAERLKGVDSTLKIQPAKLEDSAVYLCASSQGAGYTFGSGTRLTVV.

This clone was seen a handful of times. This chain links TRBV3-1 (or the pseudogene TRBV3-2) with TRBJ1-4; the D is unclear. Germline V gene lookup returns CDR1 LGHDT and CDR2 YNNKEL (reference sequence). This CDR3 is 13 amino acids long. With 0 bases removed from V and 15 bases from J, the gap between germline ends came to 14 bases. CDR3 region: CASSQDVATGVFF. CDR3 coding DNA: TGTGCCAGCAGCCAAGATGTGGCGACGGGTGTGTTTTTT.

The V and J genes are TRBV19 and TRBJ2-7; D ambiguous. There are 14 residues in the CDR3. V dropped 2 bases and J dropped 3 bases, with 11 bases sitting between them. Germline CDR1 and CDR2: LNHDA and SQIVND (reference sequence). DNA for the CDR3: TGTGCCAGTAGTATACTAGTTTCCGACTACGAGCAGTACTTC. Residues: CASSILVSDYEQYF.